The 4 T cell receptor beta chains listed next were all sequenced from one sample in a study of human T cells and chemical hapten exposure. Time point described: patch test 2, 6 weeks after DPC sensitization. Specified treatment: therapeutic diphenylcyclopropenone sensitization with weekly scalp DPC. MiXCR, applied by TCRdb to the RACE reads, yields one record per CDR3 protein. The sample gives some 350,000 distinct CDR3 sequences, around 6% of which show up once; less than 6.5% is in the top ten. Sequenced here: whole blood, sampled in connection with sensitization to the hapten diphenylcyclopropenone (DPC). Receptor source: a young woman with alopecia areata. Some clones in this sample may be carry-over from other donors' samples.

This clonotype was seen just once. A much larger clone lies a single base off, so this may be a read error. CDR3 residues: CASSPDRARANVLTF. CDR3 bases: TGTGCCAGCAGCCCAGACAGGGCTAGGGCCAACGTCCTGACTTTC. The gene calls are TRBV27 and TRBJ2-6, with 7 bases that match TRBD1. Germline V gives CDR1 MNHEY, CDR2 SMNVEV (reference sequence). V lost 6 bases, J lost 5 bases, and 7 bases stayed unmatched. The CDR3 is 15 residues long.

This clonotype was recorded many times. This chain connects TRBV7-9 to TRBJ2-4; D call uncertain. The germline V and J ends were trimmed by 1 base and 9 bases, with 10 bases remaining between them. Per the germline V gene, CDR1 is SEHNR and CDR2 is FQNEAQ (reference sequence). There are 13 residues in the CDR3. DNA of the CDR3: TGTGCCAGCAGCTTAGAAGGGCTCTCCATTCAGTACTTC. Translated: CASSLEGLSIQYF.

This clonotype was seen at least ten times. The CDR3 coding sequence is TGCGCCAGCAGCTTGCAACTAGTCAAGGGAGAGACCCAGTACTTC. It is translated as CASSLQLVKGETQYF. The V and J genes are TRBV5-1 and TRBJ2-5, with a tentative D call TRBD2 (5 bases). Germline CDR1 and CDR2: SGHRS and YFSETQ. This CDR3 is 15 amino acids long. Trimming removed 1 base at V and 4 bases at J, with 14 bases between. The whole variable domain, remainder taken from reference TRBV5-1 and TRBJ2-5, is KAGVTQTPRYLIKTRGQQVTLSCSPISGHRSVSWYQQTPGQGLQFLFEYFSETQRNKGNFPGRFSGRQFSNSRSEMNVSTLELGDSALYLCASSLQLVKGETQYFGPGTRLLVL.

This rearrangement joins TRBV6-5 to TRBJ2-5; TRBD1 agrees at 9 bases. Germline V gene sequence: CDR1 MNHEY, CDR2 SVGAGI. The CDR3 covers 17 residues. V trimming: 0 bases; J trimming: 5 bases; junction bases outside the gene matches: 10. In nucleotides, the CDR3 is TGTGCCAGCAGTTACTCTTCGTGGAACAGGGGGCAGGAGACCCAGTACTTC. Protein sequence: CASSYSSWNRGQETQYF.